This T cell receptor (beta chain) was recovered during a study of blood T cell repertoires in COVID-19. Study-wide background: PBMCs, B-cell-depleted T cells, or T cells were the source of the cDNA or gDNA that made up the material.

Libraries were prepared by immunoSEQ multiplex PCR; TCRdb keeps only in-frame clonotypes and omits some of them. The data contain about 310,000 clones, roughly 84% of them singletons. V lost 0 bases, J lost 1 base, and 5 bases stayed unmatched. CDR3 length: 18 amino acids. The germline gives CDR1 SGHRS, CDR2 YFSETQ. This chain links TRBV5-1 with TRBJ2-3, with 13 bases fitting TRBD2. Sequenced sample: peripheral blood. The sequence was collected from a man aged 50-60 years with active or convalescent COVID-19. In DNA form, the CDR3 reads TGCGCCAGCAGCTTGGCCTTAACTAGCGGGGGGGGCACAGATACGCAGTATTTT. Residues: CASSLALTSGGGTDTQYF.